This T cell receptor beta chain came from a study of T-cell reconstitution after alpha-beta-depleted transplantation in children. Whole-study findings and limits: A year had passed since transplant, and T-cell counts and diversity by then came mostly from newly produced T cells. Recipient T cells and thymic progenitors that survived gave rise to the high TCRbeta diversity observed at day 60 in some patients. Several hundred expanded graft clones reportedly were the source of alpha-beta T cells about two months after transplant.

Unique molecular identifiers were incorporated when the TCRbeta library was constructed. TCRdb re-analysed the PCR reads in MiXCR, keeping a single row per CDR3 protein. The repertoire includes 200,000 to 250,000 distinct CDR3 sequences, 8.2% of them detected once, and 6.3% sits in the top ten. This clonotype was seen a few times. Its antigen is undetermined. Per the germline V gene, CDR1 is LNHNV and CDR2 is YYDKDF (reference sequence). Deletions cut 3 bases from V and 0 bases from J, with 11 bases between. CDR3 length: 15 residues. This rearrangement joins TRBV15 to TRBJ2-5; D possibly corresponds to TRBD2 (5 bases). Sequenced material: PBMCs, mostly from graft donor cells, taken 180 days after TCRalphabeta/CD19-depleted stem cell transplant. The source of this sequence is a male patient younger than 18 who had a stem cell transplant for acute lymphoblastic leukemia, so the T cells may come from the graft donor. DNA of the CDR3: TGTGCCACCAGCAGCCAGCGGACTTACCAAGAGACCCAGTACTTC. It translates to CATSSQRTYQETQYF.